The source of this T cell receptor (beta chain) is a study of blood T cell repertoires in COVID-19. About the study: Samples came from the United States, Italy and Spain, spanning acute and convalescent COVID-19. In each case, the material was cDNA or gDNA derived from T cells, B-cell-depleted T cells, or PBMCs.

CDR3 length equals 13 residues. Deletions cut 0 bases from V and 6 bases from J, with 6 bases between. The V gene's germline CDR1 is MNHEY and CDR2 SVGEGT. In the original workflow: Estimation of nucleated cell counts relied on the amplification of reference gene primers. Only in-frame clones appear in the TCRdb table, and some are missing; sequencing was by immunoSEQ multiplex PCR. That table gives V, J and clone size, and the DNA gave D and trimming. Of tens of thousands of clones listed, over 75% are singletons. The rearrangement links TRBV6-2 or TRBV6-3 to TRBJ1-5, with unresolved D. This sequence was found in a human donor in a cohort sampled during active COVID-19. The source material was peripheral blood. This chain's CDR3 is CASSYSGPQPQHF. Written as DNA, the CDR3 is TGTGCCAGCAGTTACTCTGGGCCTCAGCCCCAGCATTTT.